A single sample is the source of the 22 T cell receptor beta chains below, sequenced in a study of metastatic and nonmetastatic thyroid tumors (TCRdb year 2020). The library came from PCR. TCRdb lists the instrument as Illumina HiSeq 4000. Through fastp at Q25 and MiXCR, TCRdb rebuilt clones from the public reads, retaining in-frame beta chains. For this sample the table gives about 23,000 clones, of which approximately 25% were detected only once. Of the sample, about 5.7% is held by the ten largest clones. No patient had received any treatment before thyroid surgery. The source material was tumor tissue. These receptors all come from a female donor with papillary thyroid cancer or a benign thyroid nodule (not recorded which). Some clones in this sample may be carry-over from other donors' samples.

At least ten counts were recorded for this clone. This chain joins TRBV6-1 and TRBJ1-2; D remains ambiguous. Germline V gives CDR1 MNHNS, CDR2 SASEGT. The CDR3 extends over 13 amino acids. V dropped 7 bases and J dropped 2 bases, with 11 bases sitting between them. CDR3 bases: TGTGCCAGCACTATTGACCGAAACTATGGCTACACCTTC. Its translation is CASTIDRNYGYTF.

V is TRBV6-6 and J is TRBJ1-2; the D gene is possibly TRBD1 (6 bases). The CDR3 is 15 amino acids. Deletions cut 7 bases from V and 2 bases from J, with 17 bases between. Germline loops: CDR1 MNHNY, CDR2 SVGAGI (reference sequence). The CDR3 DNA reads TGTGCCAGCATTACTGGGGGGGCGGGGAACTATGGCTACACCTTC. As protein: CASITGGAGNYGYTF.

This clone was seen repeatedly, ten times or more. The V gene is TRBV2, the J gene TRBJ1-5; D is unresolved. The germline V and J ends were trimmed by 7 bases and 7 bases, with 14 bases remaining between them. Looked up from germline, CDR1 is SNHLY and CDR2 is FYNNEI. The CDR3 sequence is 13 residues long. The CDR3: CASTRRARQPQHF. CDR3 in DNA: TGTGCCAGCACGAGGAGGGCGAGGCAGCCCCAGCATTTT.

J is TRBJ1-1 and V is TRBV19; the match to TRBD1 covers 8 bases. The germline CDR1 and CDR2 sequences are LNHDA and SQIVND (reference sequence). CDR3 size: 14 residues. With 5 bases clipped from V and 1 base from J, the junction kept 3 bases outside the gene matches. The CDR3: CASSRGQGNTEAFF. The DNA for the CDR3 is TGTGCCAGTAGTCGAGGACAGGGGAACACTGAAGCTTTCTTT.

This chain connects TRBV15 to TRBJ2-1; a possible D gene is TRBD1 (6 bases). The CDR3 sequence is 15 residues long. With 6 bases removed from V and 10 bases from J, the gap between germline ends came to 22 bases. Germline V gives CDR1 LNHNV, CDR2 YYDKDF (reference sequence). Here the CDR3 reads CATSSRDKGKWEQFF. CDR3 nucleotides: TGTGCCACCAGTTCCCGGGACAAGGGGAAATGGGAGCAGTTCTTC.

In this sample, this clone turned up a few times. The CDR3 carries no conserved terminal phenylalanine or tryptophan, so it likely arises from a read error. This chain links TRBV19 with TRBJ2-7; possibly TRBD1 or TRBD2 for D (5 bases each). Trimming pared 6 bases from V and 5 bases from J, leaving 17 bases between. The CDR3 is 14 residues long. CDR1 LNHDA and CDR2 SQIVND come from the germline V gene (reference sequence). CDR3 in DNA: TGTGCCAGTAGACGAGATCCAGGGAGCAACGAGCAGTACCTC. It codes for CASRRDPGSNEQYL.

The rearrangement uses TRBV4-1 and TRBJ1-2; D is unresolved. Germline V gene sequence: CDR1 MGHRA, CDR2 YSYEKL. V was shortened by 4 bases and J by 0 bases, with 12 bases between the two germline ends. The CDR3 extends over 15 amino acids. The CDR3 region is CASSPAGGANYGYTF. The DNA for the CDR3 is TGCGCCAGCAGCCCCGCCGGTGGAGCTAACTATGGCTACACCTTC.

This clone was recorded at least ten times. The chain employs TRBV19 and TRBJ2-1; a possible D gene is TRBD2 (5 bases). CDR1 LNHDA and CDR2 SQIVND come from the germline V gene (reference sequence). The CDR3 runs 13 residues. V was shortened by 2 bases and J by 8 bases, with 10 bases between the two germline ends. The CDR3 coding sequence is TGTGCCAGTAGTATAACGGGGTTCGATGAGCAGTTCTTC. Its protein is CASSITGFDEQFF.

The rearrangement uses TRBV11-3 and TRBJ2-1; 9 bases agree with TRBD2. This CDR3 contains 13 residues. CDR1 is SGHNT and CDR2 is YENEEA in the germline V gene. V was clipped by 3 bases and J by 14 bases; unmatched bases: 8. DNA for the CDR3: TGTGCCAGCAGCTTGAGTGGTAGCGGGAGAAAGTTCTTC. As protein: CASSLSGSGRKFF.

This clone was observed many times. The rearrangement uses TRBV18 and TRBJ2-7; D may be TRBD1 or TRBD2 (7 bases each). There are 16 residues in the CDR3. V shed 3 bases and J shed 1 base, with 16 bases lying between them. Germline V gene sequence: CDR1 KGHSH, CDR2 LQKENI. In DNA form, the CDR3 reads TGTGCCAGCTCACCTCTGGGAGGGGGCCAATCCTACGAGCAGTACTTC. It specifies CASSPLGGGQSYEQYF.

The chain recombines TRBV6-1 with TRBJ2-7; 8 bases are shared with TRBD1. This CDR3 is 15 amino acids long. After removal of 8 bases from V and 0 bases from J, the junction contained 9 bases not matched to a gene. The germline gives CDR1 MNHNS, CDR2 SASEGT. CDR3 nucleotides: TGTGCCAGCCGCCCCAGGACAGGGATCTCCTACGAGCAGTACTTC. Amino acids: CASRPRTGISYEQYF.

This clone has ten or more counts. The CDR3 is CASSQDFYRTGELFF. The CDR3 DNA reads TGCGCCAGCAGCCAAGATTTTTACCGCACCGGGGAGCTGTTTTTT. The V call is TRBV4-3, the J call TRBJ2-2; no reliable D call. CDR1 is LGHNA and CDR2 is YSLEER in the germline V gene. V was clipped by 0 bases and J by 4 bases, with 9 bases between them. The CDR3 length is 15 residues.

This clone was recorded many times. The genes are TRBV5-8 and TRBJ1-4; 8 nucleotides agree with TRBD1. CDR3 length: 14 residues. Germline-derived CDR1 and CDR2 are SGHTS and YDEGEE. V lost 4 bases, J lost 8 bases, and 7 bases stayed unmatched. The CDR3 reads CASSHGGQAEKLFF. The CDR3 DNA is TGTGCCAGCAGCCATGGGGGACAGGCCGAAAAACTGTTTTTT.

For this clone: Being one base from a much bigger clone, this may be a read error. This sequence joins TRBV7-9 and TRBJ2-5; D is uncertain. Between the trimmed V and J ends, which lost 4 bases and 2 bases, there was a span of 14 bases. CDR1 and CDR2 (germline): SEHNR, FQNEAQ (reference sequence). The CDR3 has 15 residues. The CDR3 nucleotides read TGTGCCAGCAGCTCCTACGGGTTGTTTCAAGAGACCCAGTACTTC. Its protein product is CASSSYGLFQETQYF.

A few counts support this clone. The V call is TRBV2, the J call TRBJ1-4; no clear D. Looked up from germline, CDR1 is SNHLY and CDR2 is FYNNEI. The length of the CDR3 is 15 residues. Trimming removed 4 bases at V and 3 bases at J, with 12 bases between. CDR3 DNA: TGTGCCAGCAGTGCTATGGGGTATTCTAATGAAAAACTGTTTTTT. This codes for CASSAMGYSNEKLFF. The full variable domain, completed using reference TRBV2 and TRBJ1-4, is EPEVTQTPSHQVTQMGQEVILRCVPISNHLYFYWYRQILGQKVEFLVSFYNNEISEKSEIFDDQFSVERPDGSNFTLKIRSTKLEDSAMYFCASSAMGYSNEKLFFGSGTQLSVL.

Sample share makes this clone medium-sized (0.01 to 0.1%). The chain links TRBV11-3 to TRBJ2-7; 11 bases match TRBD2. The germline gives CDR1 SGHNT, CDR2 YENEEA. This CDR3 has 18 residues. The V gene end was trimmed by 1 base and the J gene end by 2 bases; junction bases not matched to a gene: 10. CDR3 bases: TGTGCCAGCAGCTTAGGTGGTCCGACGGGACTAGCGGCCTACGAGCAGTACTTC. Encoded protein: CASSLGGPTGLAAYEQYF.

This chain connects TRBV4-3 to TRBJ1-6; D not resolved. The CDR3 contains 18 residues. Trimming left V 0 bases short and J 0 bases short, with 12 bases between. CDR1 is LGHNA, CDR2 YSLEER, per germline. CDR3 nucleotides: TGCGCCAGCAGCCAAGAAGTAGGGCTAAGCTCCTATAATTCACCCCTCCACTTT. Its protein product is CASSQEVGLSSYNSPLHF.

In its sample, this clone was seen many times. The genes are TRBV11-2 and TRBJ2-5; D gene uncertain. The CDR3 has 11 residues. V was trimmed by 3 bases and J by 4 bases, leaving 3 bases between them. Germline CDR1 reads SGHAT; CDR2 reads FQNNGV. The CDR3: CASSFLETQYF. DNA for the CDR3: TGTGCCAGCAGCTTCTTAGAGACCCAGTACTTC.

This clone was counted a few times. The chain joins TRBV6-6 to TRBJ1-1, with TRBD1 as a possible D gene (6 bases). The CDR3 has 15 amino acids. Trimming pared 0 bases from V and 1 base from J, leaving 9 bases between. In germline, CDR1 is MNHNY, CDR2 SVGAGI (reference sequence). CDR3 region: CASSYSRGGNTEAFF. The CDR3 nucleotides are TGTGCCAGCAGTTACTCGAGAGGGGGGAACACTGAAGCTTTCTTT.

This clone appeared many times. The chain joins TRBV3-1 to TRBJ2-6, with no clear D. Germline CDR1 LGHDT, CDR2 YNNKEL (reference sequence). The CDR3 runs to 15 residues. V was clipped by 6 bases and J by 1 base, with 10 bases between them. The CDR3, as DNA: TGTGCCAGCAGGATCGGATTTTCTGGGGCCAACGTCCTGACTTTC. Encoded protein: CASRIGFSGANVLTF.

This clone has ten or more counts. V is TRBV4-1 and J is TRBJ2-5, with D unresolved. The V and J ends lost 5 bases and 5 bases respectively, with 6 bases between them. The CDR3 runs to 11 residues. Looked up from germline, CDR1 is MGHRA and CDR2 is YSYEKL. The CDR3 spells CASSIGETQYF. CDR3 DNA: TGCGCCAGCAGCATAGGCGAGACCCAGTACTTC.

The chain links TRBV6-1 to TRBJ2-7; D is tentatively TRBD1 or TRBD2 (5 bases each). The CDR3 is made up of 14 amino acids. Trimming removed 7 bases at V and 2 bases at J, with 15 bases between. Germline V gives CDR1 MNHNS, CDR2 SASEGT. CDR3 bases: TGTGCCAGCATGACACCCCAGGGACCCTACGAGCAGTACTTC. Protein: CASMTPQGPYEQYF.